The T cell receptor (beta chain) under discussion was sequenced for a study of T cells in Graves' hyperthyroidism and ophthalmopathy. The CDR3 is 16 amino acids. The V gene lost 1 base and the J gene lost 3 bases, with 12 bases spanning the gap. Germline-derived CDR1 and CDR2 are SGHVS and FQNEAQ. Patients showing uncontrolled infection, other autoimmune disease, pregnancy or lactation were ineligible. What was amplified from RNA transcripts were TCR beta CDR3 regions. TCR CDR3 regions were first amplified by RT-PCR with HTBI primers. TCRdb reprocessed the multiplex PCR reads via MiXCR and lists one record per CDR3 protein. The repertoire holds 300,000 to 450,000 distinct CDR3 sequences, approximately 15% seen once, with around 20% in the top ten. This clonotype came up many times.

The sample was blood. This clonotype was obtained from a woman aged 30 to 39 with Graves' ophthalmopathy. V gene TRBV7-8 combines with J gene TRBJ1-4; D remains ambiguous. The CDR3 region has the DNA TGTGCCAGCAGCTTAGAAATGGCATTCCCTAATGAAAAACTGTTTTTT. This sequence encodes CASSLEMAFPNEKLFF.